This T cell receptor beta chain was captured by sequencing in a study of blood T cell repertoires in COVID-19. Across the whole study: Acute and convalescent COVID-19 specimens originated in the United States, Italy and Spain. Sample material is recorded as cDNA or gDNA derived from T cells, B-cell-depleted T cells, or PBMCs.

Per the original methods: Reference gene primer amplification gave estimated nucleated cell counts. The table came from immunoSEQ multiplex PCR; TCRdb's copy has only in-frame clones and leaves some out. V, J and clone size reflect that table, while D and trimming were determined from the DNA. The sample consists of 150,000 or so clones, 80% to 90% of them appearing once. The germline V gene has CDR1 MDHEN and CDR2 SYDVKM. Between the trimmed V and J ends, which lost 2 bases and 2 bases, there was a span of 13 bases. The CDR3 sequence is 15 residues long. This TCR was sampled from a woman aged 40 to 50 with acute or convalescent COVID-19. The rearrangement joins TRBV28 to TRBJ2-7; no firm D call. The sample was peripheral blood. The CDR3: CASSLPRGVTYEQYF. The CDR3, as DNA: TGTGCCAGCAGTTTACCTCGCGGAGTCACCTACGAGCAGTACTTC.